These 13 T cell receptor beta chains came from one sample sequenced in a study of shared clonotypes between healthy human individuals. Some clones are missing from TCRdb's copy, which holds only in-frame ones; the method was immunoSEQ multiplex PCR. Of over a million clones listed, 78% are singletons. The sequencing input was memory CD4+ T cells from PBMCs. Subset: CD45RA-negative fraction. Receptors originate from a man between 18 and 35 years old in good health. Some clones in this sample may be carry-over from other donors' samples.

The chain is built from TRBV5-6 and TRBJ2-1; 7 bases match TRBD2. CDR1 is SGHDT and CDR2 is YYEEEE in the germline V gene. The V segment lost 2 bases and the J segment 0 bases; nucleotides outside the gene matches: 2. The CDR3 consists of 15 residues. The chain's CDR3 is CASSLAGSSYNEQFF. The CDR3 DNA sequence: TGTGCCAGCAGCTTAGCGGGAAGCTCCTACAATGAGCAGTTCTTC.

V is TRBV7-9 and J is TRBJ1-1; unclear D gene. This CDR3 contains 18 residues. Trimming pared 1 base from V and 0 bases from J, leaving 18 bases between. Germline-derived CDR1 and CDR2 are SEHNR and FQNEAQ (reference sequence). CDR3: CASSLEYSGSLMNTEAFF. The CDR3 nucleotides are TGTGCCAGCAGCTTAGAGTACTCTGGCAGCCTCATGAACACTGAAGCTTTCTTT.

This clone appeared once. As DNA, the CDR3 is TGTGCCAGCACCACAGGGGGTTATTCACCCCTCCACTTT. Translated, it gives CASTTGGYSPLHF. V gene TRBV6-6 combines with J gene TRBJ1-6; 8 positions match TRBD1. V shed 7 bases and J 8 bases; nucleotides not matched to a gene: 4. The CDR3 consists of 13 residues. From germline, CDR1 is MNHNY and CDR2 SVGAGI (reference sequence).

The chain recombines TRBV5-6 with TRBJ1-2, with D maybe TRBD1 (6 bases). The V gene lost 0 bases and the J gene lost 6 bases, with 9 bases spanning the gap. The germline V gene encodes CDR1 SGHDT and CDR2 YYEEEE. The CDR3 loop spans 13 amino acids. CDR3 residues: CASSLGGQNGYTF. The CDR3 region has the DNA TGTGCCAGCAGCTTGGGCGGACAGAATGGCTACACCTTC. Based on the CDR3 plus reference TRBV5-6 and TRBJ1-2, the full variable domain is DAGVTQSPTHLIKTRGQQVTLRCSPKSGHDTVSWYQQALGQGPQFIFQYYEEEERQRGNFPDRFSGHQFPNYSSELNVNALLLGDSALYLCASSLGGQNGYTFGSGTRLTVV.

This clone was observed once. V is TRBV4-2 and J is TRBJ2-5; 8 nucleotides align to TRBD2. TRBJ2-7 matches the DNA end more closely, so the J call is doubtful. The CDR3 runs 15 residues. Germline V lookup: CDR1 LGHNA, CDR2 YNFKEQ. This CDR3 is CASSQSPGLGYEQYF. The CDR3 coding sequence is TGTGCCAGCAGCCAGAGCCCGGGACTAGGTTACGAGCAGTACTTC.

This chain connects TRBV28 to TRBJ2-7; D ambiguous. Germline V gene data show CDR1 as MDHEN and CDR2 as SYDVKM. This CDR3 comprises 17 residues. Trimming removed 4 bases from V and 2 bases from J, with 21 bases in between. Here the CDR3 DNA reads TGTGCCAGCAGTTACTCTTTATACCCGGGCGGAACCTACGAGCAGTACTTC. Its protein is CASSYSLYPGGTYEQYF.

The V gene is TRBV9, the J gene TRBJ2-1; 10 positions agree with TRBD2. The CDR3 is made up of 15 amino acids. From germline, CDR1 is SGDLS and CDR2 YYNGEE. The ends lost 4 bases at V and 2 bases at J; junction bases unmatched: 3. The chain's CDR3 is CASSPGTSAYNEQFF. DNA of the CDR3: TGTGCCAGCAGCCCGGGGACTAGCGCCTACAATGAGCAGTTCTTC.

In this sample, this clone turned up once. The rearrangement joins TRBV28 to TRBJ1-2, with 8 positions matching TRBD1. The germline gives CDR1 MDHEN, CDR2 SYDVKM. V dropped 2 bases and J dropped 8; count of bases not matched to a gene: 13. The CDR3 contains 16 residues. CDR3 residues: CASSLGTGLDSGGYTF. The CDR3 coding sequence is TGTGCCAGCAGTTTAGGGACAGGCTTGGATTCGGGGGGCTACACCTTC.

The chain employs TRBV9 and TRBJ1-3; no reliable D call. The length of the CDR3 is 16 residues. Trimming removed 2 bases from V and 2 bases from J, with 14 bases in between. Germline V gives CDR1 SGDLS, CDR2 YYNGEE. CDR3 protein: CASSVGEQAAGNTIYF. CDR3 DNA: TGTGCCAGCAGCGTGGGAGAGCAGGCGGCTGGAAACACCATATATTTT.

This clone appeared many times. V usage is TRBV15 and J usage is TRBJ1-4, with 10 bases fitting TRBD1. Losses at the gene ends were 5 bases for V and 6 bases for J; bases not matched to a gene: 6. The germline gives CDR1 LNHNV, CDR2 YYDKDF (reference sequence). The CDR3 length is 15 residues. The CDR3 DNA follows: TGTGCCACCAGCCGGGACAGGGGCTGGGATGAAAAACTGTTTTTT. Translated, it gives CATSRDRGWDEKLFF.

The V gene is TRBV5-4, the J gene TRBJ2-1; 8 nucleotides line up with TRBD2. V dropped 4 bases and J dropped 1; count of bases not matched to a gene: 7. The CDR3 spans 16 residues. The germline V gene has CDR1 SGHNT and CDR2 YYREEE (reference sequence). Here the CDR3 reads CASSARGRPSYNEQFF. The CDR3 DNA reads TGTGCCAGCAGCGCGCGCGGGAGGCCTTCCTACAATGAGCAGTTCTTC. The variable domain in full, with the rest retrieved from reference TRBV5-4 and TRBJ2-1, is ETGVTQSPTHLIKTRGQQVTLRCSSQSGHNTVSWYQQALGQGPQFIFQYYREEENGRGNFPPRFSGLQFPNYSSELNVNALELDDSALYLCASSARGRPSYNEQFFGPGTRLTVL.

This clone was detected only a few times. V gene TRBV23-1 combines with J gene TRBJ2-3, with D unclear. TRBV23-1 is identified as an open reading frame with a role that is uncertain. The ends were cut back, 4 bases at V and 3 bases at J, with 8 bases in the middle. The CDR3 is made up of 13 amino acids. CDR3 region: CASSLRRTDTQYF. CDR3 coding DNA: TGCGCCAGCAGTCTACGAAGGACAGATACGCAGTATTTT.

Worth noting for this clone: The same CDR3 also results from other DNA sequences found in this sample. The chain recombines TRBV5-1 with TRBJ2-5; 9 bases are a match to TRBD1. This CDR3 has 14 residues. The germline CDR1 and CDR2 sequences are SGHRS and YFSETQ. Losses at the gene ends were 3 bases for V and 5 bases for J; bases not matched to a gene: 5. The CDR3 DNA reads as TGCGCCAGCAGCTCACAGGGGGCCGGCGAGACCCAGTACTTC. It specifies CASSSQGAGETQYF.